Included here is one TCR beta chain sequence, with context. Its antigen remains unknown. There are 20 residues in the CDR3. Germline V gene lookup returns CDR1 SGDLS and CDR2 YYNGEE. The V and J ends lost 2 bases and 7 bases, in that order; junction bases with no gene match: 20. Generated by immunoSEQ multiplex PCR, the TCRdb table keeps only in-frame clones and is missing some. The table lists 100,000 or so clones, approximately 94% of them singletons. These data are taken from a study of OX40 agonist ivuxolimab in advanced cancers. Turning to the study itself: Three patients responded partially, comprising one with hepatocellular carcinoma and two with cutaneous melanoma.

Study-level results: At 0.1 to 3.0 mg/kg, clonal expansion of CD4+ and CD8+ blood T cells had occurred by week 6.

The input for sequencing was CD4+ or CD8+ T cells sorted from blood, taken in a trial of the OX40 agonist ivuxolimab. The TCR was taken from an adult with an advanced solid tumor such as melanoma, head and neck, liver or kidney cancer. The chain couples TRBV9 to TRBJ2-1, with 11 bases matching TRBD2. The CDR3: CASSVTPGLAATRPGNEQFF. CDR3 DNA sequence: TGTGCCAGCAGCGTTACCCCGGGACTAGCGGCGACCCGCCCGGGGAATGAGCAGTTCTTC.